This entry features one T cell receptor (beta chain) sequence. Its target is not known. The sample belongs to a study of PD-1 blockade in mismatch repair-deficient tumors. About the study: Enrolled about 2013-2016, patients had progressing, pretreated mismatch repair-deficient cancers of 12 to 13 types.

Germline V lookup: CDR1 MRHNA, CDR2 SNTAGT. CDR3 length: 15 residues. V lost 5 bases, J lost 4 bases, and 5 bases stayed unmatched. Study-wide points: Tumor-resident clones, often absent from pretreatment blood, expanded after pembrolizumab and then contracted.

Measured with immunoSEQ multiplex PCR; TCRdb has only the in-frame clones, and not every one. The sample lists 100,000 or so clones, approximately 80% occurring once. All patients were mismatch repair deficient, assessed by either PCR or immunohistochemistry. TCRs were sequenced from three patients responding to pembrolizumab. V usage is TRBV6-4 and J usage is TRBJ2-2; 9 bases align to TRBD1. The receptor was derived from an adult with mismatch repair-deficient cancer. The material sequenced was peripheral blood, taken 36 weeks after starting pembrolizumab. The CDR3 DNA follows: TGTGCCAGCAGTCCCGGGACAGGGATCACCGGGGAGCTGTTTTTT. It codes for CASSPGTGITGELFF.